Listed below are T cell receptor beta chains from one sample, sequenced in a study of T and B cells in COVID-19 patients. TCRdb analysed the multiplex PCR reads with MiXCR anew, one entry per CDR3 protein. The data show 4,500 to 6,000 distinct CDR3 sequences, 25% to 35% seen once. The specimen was blood. The receptors were sampled from a human donor who had recovered from COVID-19. Each CDR3 is given with its conserved first and last residue. Fields, in order: D gene, J gene, clone size, V gene, CDR3 DNA, CDR3 protein. The D gene is left open where the match is weak. Clone size is not always given. Where it is, it says once, few, many or a class for expanded clones.

D: NA
J: TRBJ2-7
size: few
V: TRBV6-5
DNA: TGTGCCAGCAGTACCAGGGGAACCTACGAGCAGTACTTC
CDR3: CASSTRGTYEQYF

D: NA
J: TRBJ2-5
size: few
V: TRBV30
DNA: TGTGCCTGGAGTCCACCTGGCGGTCCCGGGGCCCAGTACTTC
CDR3: CAWSPPGGPGAQYF

D: TRBD1
J: TRBJ2-7
size: medium-sized
V: TRBV29-1
DNA: TGCAGCGTTGCCGACAGGGGTCAAGGGGAGCAGTACTTC
CDR3: CSVADRGQGEQYF

D: TRBD2
J: TRBJ2-3
size: few
V: TRBV5-6
DNA: TGTGCCAGCAGTAGCGGGAGGTCGACAGATACGCAGTATTTT
CDR3: CASSSGRSTDTQYF

D: NA
J: TRBJ1-1
size: NA
V: TRBV29-1
DNA: TGCAGCGTTGCGACAGGTATCACTGAAGCTTTCTTT
CDR3: CSVATGITEAFF

D: NA
J: TRBJ1-2
size: NA
V: TRBV6-5
DNA: TGTGCCAGCAGTTCAAGGGGGGGGAACTATGGCTACACCTTC
CDR3: CASSSRGGNYGYTF

D: TRBD1
J: TRBJ1-1
size: few
V: TRBV5-5
DNA: TGTGCCAGCAGCGCACAGGGGCTTCCTGAAGCTTTCTTT
CDR3: CASSAQGLPEAFF

D: NA
J: TRBJ2-2
size: medium-sized
V: TRBV27
DNA: TGTGCCAGCAGTTCCCGGGGGACGAACACCGGGGAGCTGTTTTTT
CDR3: CASSSRGTNTGELFF

D: NA
J: TRBJ2-7
size: NA
V: TRBV24-1
DNA: TGTGCCACCAGTGATTTTGAAGACACCAAGCAGTACTTC
CDR3: CATSDFEDTKQYF

D: NA
J: TRBJ2-3
size: NA
V: TRBV7-2
DNA: TGTGCCAGCAGCCTGCAGTTACAGGGACTCCCAGGGGGTAGCACAGATACGCAGTATTTT
CDR3: CASSLQLQGLPGGSTDTQYF

D: TRBD2
J: TRBJ2-3
size: few
V: TRBV7-9
DNA: TGTGCCAGCAGCTTGTTCCGGGAGGGAGGGACAGATACGCAGTATTTT
CDR3: CASSLFREGGTDTQYF

D: NA
J: TRBJ2-2
size: NA
V: TRBV5-1
DNA: TGCGCCAGCATGAAGAGCGGGGAGCTGTTTTTT
CDR3: CASMKSGELFF

D: NA
J: TRBJ2-1
size: NA
V: TRBV6-5
DNA: TGTGCCAGCAGCTCTTCCCCGGGTAATGGGCCCAATGAGCAGTTCTTC
CDR3: CASSSSPGNGPNEQFF

D: TRBD2
J: TRBJ2-2
size: NA
V: TRBV6-5
DNA: TGTGCCAGCAGTTACACGACCCCGGGACTAGCGGGAGACACGACCACCGGGGAGCTGTTTTTT
CDR3: CASSYTTPGLAGDTTTGELFF

D: NA
J: TRBJ2-1
size: NA
V: TRBV7-2
DNA: TGTGCCAGCAGCTTCAGTAGCGGAGGCAATGAGCAGTTCTTC
CDR3: CASSFSSGGNEQFF

D: NA
J: TRBJ1-2
size: NA
V: TRBV29-1
DNA: TGCAGCGTTGGATCTCCCGTCTATGGCTACACCTTC
CDR3: CSVGSPVYGYTF

D: NA
J: TRBJ2-3
size: NA
V: TRBV27
DNA: TGTGCCAGCAGTTTATTAATACGTGGTACGCAGTATTTT
CDR3: CASSLLIRGTQYF